The rows below give T cell receptor beta chains drawn from one sample of a study of blood T cell repertoires in COVID-19. Clones were read by immunoSEQ multiplex PCR, and TCRdb kept only the in-frame ones, dropping some. The data show about 110,000 clones, roughly 85% seen once. Sample: peripheral blood. The receptors were sampled from a human donor in a cohort sampled during active COVID-19. The CDR3 runs from the conserved cysteine through the conserved F or W. The D gene is left open where the match is weak. Part of the rows lack a size; the others show once, few, many or a class for expanded clones.

V,size,J,D,CDR3,DNA
TRBV2,-,TRBJ2-7,TRBD1,CASSDGTGSYEQYF,TGTGCCAGCAGTGATGGGACAGGGAGCTACGAGCAGTACTTC
TRBV11-2,-,TRBJ2-7,-,CASSFVLDNTYEQYF,TGTGCCAGCAGCTTCGTTCTGGACAATACCTACGAGCAGTACTTC
TRBV4-3,-,TRBJ2-1,TRBD2,CASSQDRAGGRNEQFF,TGCGCCAGCAGCCAAGATAGAGCGGGGGGGCGCAATGAGCAGTTCTTC
TRBV24-1,-,TRBJ2-1,-,CATSDRGGNEQFF,TGTGCCACCAGTGATAGGGGGGGTAATGAGCAGTTCTTC
TRBV28,-,TRBJ2-3,TRBD2,CASSLSGGRDTQYF,TGTGCCAGCAGTTTATCCGGGGGGAGGGATACGCAGTATTTT
TRBV7-2,-,TRBJ2-3,-,CASSFVNTDTQYF,TGTGCCAGCAGCTTTGTCAACACAGATACGCAGTATTTT
TRBV7-8,-,TRBJ2-1,-,CASSQIRQTVNNEQFF,TGTGCCAGCAGCCAGATTCGCCAGACAGTAAACAATGAGCAGTTCTTC
TRBV11-1,-,TRBJ1-1,TRBD1,CASSSYGTGGTEAFF,TGTGCCAGCAGCTCTTACGGGACAGGGGGCACTGAAGCTTTCTTT
TRBV12-3/TRBV12-4,-,TRBJ2-5,-,CASSAGETQYF,TGTGCCAGCAGTGCAGGAGAGACCCAGTACTTC
TRBV9,-,TRBJ2-3,-,CASSGGSSRGADTQYF,TGTGCCAGCAGCGGCGGGTCCTCCAGGGGGGCAGATACGCAGTATTTT
TRBV6-5,-,TRBJ2-3,TRBD1,CASWGTGVADTQYF,TGTGCCAGCTGGGGGACAGGGGTTGCAGATACGCAGTATTTT
TRBV28,-,TRBJ1-2,-,CASTRSRGFYGYTF,TGTGCCAGCACACGATCAAGGGGATTCTATGGCTACACCTTC
TRBV7-3,-,TRBJ2-2,TRBD2,CASSLGLAGPTGELFF,TGTGCCAGCAGCTTAGGGCTAGCGGGCCCCACCGGGGAGCTGTTTTTT
TRBV6-6,-,TRBJ1-1,TRBD1,CASSSPGQGTKAFF,TGTGCCAGCAGTTCACCGGGACAGGGTACAAAAGCTTTCTTT
TRBV7-2,-,TRBJ1-5,TRBD1,CASRPTGGNQPQHF,TGTGCCAGCAGACCCACAGGGGGCAATCAGCCCCAGCATTTT
TRBV19,-,TRBJ1-5,-,CASSIRGSNQPQHF,TGTGCCAGTAGTATAAGGGGAAGCAATCAGCCCCAGCATTTT
TRBV28,-,TRBJ1-6,-,CASSPTVTYSPLHF,TGTGCCAGCAGCCCGACAGTAACTTATTCACCCCTCCACTTT
TRBV5-1,once,TRBJ1-2,-,CASSLSLANYGYTF,TGCGCCAGCAGCTTGTCACTCGCCAACTATGGCTACACCTTC
TRBV11-3,-,TRBJ2-3,-,CASSSHRGADTQYF,TGTGCCAGCAGCTCCCACCGCGGAGCAGATACGCAGTATTTT
TRBV28,once,TRBJ1-2,TRBD1,CASIRGGQIYGYTF,TGTGCCAGCATCAGAGGGGGACAGATCTATGGCTACACCTTC
TRBV6-2/TRBV6-3,once,TRBJ1-5,TRBD1,CASSYGWGQGGQPQHF,TGTGCCAGCAGTTACGGTTGGGGACAGGGGGGTCAGCCCCAGCATTTT
TRBV30,-,TRBJ2-7,TRBD1,CAWSPTGGPYEQYF,TGTGCCTGGAGTCCCACAGGGGGTCCCTACGAGCAGTACTTC
TRBV4-3,-,TRBJ1-2,-,CASSQDAGTEAGYTF,TGCGCCAGCAGCCAAGATGCTGGTACAGAAGCCGGCTACACCTTC
TRBV28,-,TRBJ2-1,TRBD1,CASSNRRTGQFF,TGTGCCAGCAGCAATAGACGGACAGGGCAGTTCTTC
TRBV7-9,-,TRBJ2-3,TRBD2,CASSPGTSGGFTQYF,TGTGCCAGCAGCCCAGGGACTAGCGGGGGTTTTACGCAGTATTTT
TRBV5-6,-,TRBJ2-7,TRBD2,CASSFSTGGKYEQYF,TGTGCCAGCAGCTTTTCGACGGGGGGGAAGTACGAGCAGTACTTC
TRBV7-2,-,TRBJ1-5,TRBD1,CASSNHQGATYQPQHF,TGTGCCAGCAGCAACCACCAGGGGGCGACCTATCAGCCCCAGCATTTT
TRBV20-1,-,TRBJ2-5,-,CSGGEETQYF,TGCAGTGGGGGCGAAGAGACCCAGTACTTC
TRBV6-5,few,TRBJ1-2,TRBD1,CASRGGTAARSGYTF,TGTGCCAGCAGAGGTGGGACAGCGGCCCGGAGTGGCTACACCTTC
TRBV15,-,TRBJ1-5,-,CATIHGSDSNQPQHF,TGTGCCACCATTCATGGCAGTGATAGCAATCAGCCCCAGCATTTT
TRBV3-1/TRBV3-2,few,TRBJ1-5,TRBD1,CASSQGTGYQPQHF,TGTGCCAGCAGCCAAGGGACAGGCTATCAGCCCCAGCATTTT
TRBV10-3,-,TRBJ1-3,-,CAIKGGDSGNTIYF,TGTGCCATCAAGGGGGGGGACTCTGGAAACACCATATATTTT
TRBV24-1,-,TRBJ2-1,TRBD1,CATSGGQGSGNEQFF,TGTGCCACCAGTGGGGGACAGGGTAGTGGGAATGAGCAGTTCTTC
TRBV6-6,-,TRBJ2-6,-,CATSPGANVLTF,TGTGCCACCTCCCCCGGGGCCAACGTCCTGACTTTC
TRBV28,-,TRBJ2-1,-,CASSLSATEQFF,TGTGCCAGCAGTTTGTCAGCGACTGAGCAGTTCTTC
TRBV29-1,-,TRBJ2-5,TRBD1,CSVGTGASRETQYF,TGCAGCGTCGGGACAGGTGCGAGCCGAGAGACCCAGTACTTC
TRBV6-1,-,TRBJ1-2,-,CASSSPGGGYGYTF,TGTGCCAGCAGTTCTCCGGGGGGAGGATATGGCTACACCTTC
TRBV6-1,once,TRBJ1-6,-,CASSEGGETPLHF,TGTGCCAGCAGTGAGGGAGGGGAAACACCCCTCCACTTT
TRBV5-6,-,TRBJ1-2,TRBD1,CASTETGEGFVSYGYTF,TGTGCCAGCACCGAGACAGGGGAAGGATTTGTCTCCTATGGCTACACCTTC
TRBV4-2,-,TRBJ1-5,-,CASSQEAKGGQPQHF,TGTGCCAGCAGCCAAGAAGCCAAGGGGGGGCAGCCCCAGCATTTT
TRBV30,few,TRBJ2-7,-,CAWSVTIYEQYF,TGTGCCTGGAGTGTAACAATTTACGAGCAGTACTTC
TRBV28,-,TRBJ1-5,-,CASSQTGRGWNQPQHF,TGTGCCAGCAGCCAAACGGGCAGGGGATGGAATCAGCCCCAGCATTTT
TRBV6-5,-,TRBJ2-7,-,CASSYSPAASSYEQYF,TGTGCCAGCAGTTACTCTCCTGCGGCAAGCTCCTACGAGCAGTACTTC
TRBV2,-,TRBJ1-1,TRBD1,CASPNGDSNTEAFF,TGTGCCAGCCCAAATGGGGACAGCAACACTGAAGCTTTCTTT
TRBV5-1,-,TRBJ1-1,TRBD1,CASRQVQRQGRAFF,TGCGCCAGCAGACAGGTTCAGCGACAGGGTAGAGCTTTCTTT
TRBV6-5,once,TRBJ2-1,-,CASSYPPGEGYNEQFF,TGTGCCAGCAGTTACCCCCCCGGCGAGGGTTACAATGAGCAGTTCTTC
TRBV7-2,few,TRBJ2-3,TRBD1,CASSLADRGRSDTQYF,TGTGCCAGCAGCTTAGCGGACAGGGGGCGATCAGATACGCAGTATTTT
TRBV6-5,once,TRBJ2-3,-,CASSPGDSPTDTQYF,TGTGCCAGCAGTCCGGGGGACAGTCCCACAGATACGCAGTATTTT